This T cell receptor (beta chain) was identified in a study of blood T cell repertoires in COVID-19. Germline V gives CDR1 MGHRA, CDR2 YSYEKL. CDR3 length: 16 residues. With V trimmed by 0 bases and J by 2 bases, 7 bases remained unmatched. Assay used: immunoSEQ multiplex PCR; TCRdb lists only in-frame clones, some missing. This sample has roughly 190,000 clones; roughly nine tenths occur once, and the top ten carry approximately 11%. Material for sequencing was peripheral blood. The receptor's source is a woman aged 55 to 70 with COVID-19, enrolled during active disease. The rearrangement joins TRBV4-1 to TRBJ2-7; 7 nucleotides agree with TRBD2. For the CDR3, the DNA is TGCGCCAGCAGCCAAGAGGTCCCTAGCGGTGCCTACGAGCAGTACTTC. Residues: CASSQEVPSGAYEQYF.